These 9 T cell receptor beta chains were sequenced from one sample in a study of T cell responses to AZD1222 COVID-19 vaccine. Here immunoSEQ multiplex PCR was the method, and the copy in TCRdb shows in-frame clones only, minus some. The sample carries around 86,000 clones, around 87% recorded once. The input for sequencing was peripheral blood, taken on day 0 of AZD1222 vaccination. The receptors were gathered from an adult in good health.

This chain links TRBV4-3 with TRBJ1-2; D is possibly TRBD1 (5 bases). Trimming took off 0 bases at V and 5 bases at J, with 16 bases between the two ends. Per germline, CDR1 LGHNA and CDR2 YSLEER. The CDR3 length is 16 residues. The CDR3 region has the DNA TGCGCCAGCAGCCAAGATTCCCAAAATCGGGGGTATGGCTACACCTTC. Translated, it gives CASSQDSQNRGYGYTF.

The rearrangement links TRBV14 to TRBJ1-1; TRBD1 agrees at 11 bases. After removal of 1 base from V and 5 bases from J, the junction contained 6 bases not matched to a gene. The CDR3 extends over 16 amino acids. Per the germline V gene, CDR1 is SGHDN and CDR2 is FVKESK. The DNA of the CDR3 is TGTGCCAGCAGCCAAGCTCCAGGACAGGGGGCAACTGAAGCTTTCTTT. Its protein is CASSQAPGQGATEAFF.

CDR3 sequence: CASSVAAGANNYEQYF. The CDR3 DNA is TGTGCCAGCAGCGTAGCGGCAGGGGCCAATAACTACGAGCAGTACTTC. J is TRBJ2-7 and V is TRBV9; D perhaps matches TRBD1 (6 bases). Germline V lookup: CDR1 SGDLS, CDR2 YYNGEE. The CDR3 runs to 16 residues. Trimming removed 0 bases from V and 3 bases from J, with 16 bases in between.

This chain links TRBV3-1 (or the pseudogene TRBV3-2) with TRBJ1-3; perhaps TRBD1 as D (6 bases). The CDR3 sequence is 15 residues long. Germline V gene sequence: CDR1 LGHDT, CDR2 YNNKEL (reference sequence). V gave up 1 base and J gave up 2 bases, with 9 bases separating them. In DNA form, the CDR3 reads TGTGCCAGCAGCCAAGGAGCAGGGGCTGGAAACACCATATATTTT. Protein product: CASSQGAGAGNTIYF.

V is TRBV2 and J is TRBJ1-3; no clear D gene. CDR1 is SNHLY, CDR2 FYNNEI, per germline. There are 13 residues in the CDR3. V lost 3 bases, J lost 4 bases, and 7 bases lay in between. The CDR3 protein is CASSDWPGNTIYF. In DNA, the CDR3 is TGTGCCAGCAGTGATTGGCCGGGAAACACCATATATTTT.

This chain connects TRBV27 to TRBJ1-5; TRBD1 aligns across 8 bases. J was trimmed by 7 bases and V by 7 bases; bases with no gene match: 6. Per germline, CDR1 MNHEY and CDR2 SMNVEV (reference sequence). The CDR3 contains 13 residues. Written as DNA, the CDR3 is TGTGCCAGCAAAACAGGGGGAGGACAGCCCCAGCATTTT. It translates to CASKTGGGQPQHF.

The chain carries TRBV11-2 and TRBJ2-7; D is possibly TRBD2 (6 bases). The V and J ends lost 4 bases and 6 bases respectively, with 19 bases between them. Germline V gene data show CDR1 as SGHAT and CDR2 as FQNNGV. The CDR3 has 15 residues. CDR3 amino acids: CASSSLPSTSFEQYF. In nucleotides, the CDR3 is TGTGCCAGCAGCTCCCTTCCGTCTACTAGCTTCGAGCAGTACTTC.

The rearrangement uses TRBV5-1 and TRBJ1-1; D may be TRBD1 (6 bases). This CDR3 region has 17 residues. Trimming removed 4 bases at V and 0 bases at J, with 19 bases between. Germline V gene sequence: CDR1 SGHRS, CDR2 YFSETQ. The CDR3 sequence is CASSPPGASDMNTEAFF. CDR3 coding DNA: TGCGCCAGCAGCCCTCCAGGGGCCTCGGATATGAACACTGAAGCTTTCTTT.

The gene calls are TRBV4-1 and TRBJ2-7, with D possibly matching TRBD2 (7 bases). The ends were cut back, 0 bases at V and 1 base at J, with 25 bases in the middle. The CDR3 contains 20 residues. Per germline, CDR1 MGHRA and CDR2 YSYEKL. The chain's CDR3 is CASSQDRGDYSSGSSYEQYF. In nucleotides, the CDR3 is TGCGCCAGCAGCCAAGATAGGGGGGACTACTCCAGTGGGTCGTCCTACGAGCAGTACTTC.